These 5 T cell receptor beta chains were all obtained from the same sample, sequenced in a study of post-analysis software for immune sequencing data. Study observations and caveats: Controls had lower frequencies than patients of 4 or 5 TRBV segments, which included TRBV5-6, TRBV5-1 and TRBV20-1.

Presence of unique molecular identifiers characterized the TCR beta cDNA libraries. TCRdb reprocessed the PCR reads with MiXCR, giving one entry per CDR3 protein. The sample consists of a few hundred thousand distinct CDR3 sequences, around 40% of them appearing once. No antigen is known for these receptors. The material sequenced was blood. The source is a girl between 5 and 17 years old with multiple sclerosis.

The chain's CDR3 is CATSRDTKLFF. CDR3 coding DNA: TGTGCCACCAGCAGAGATACAAAACTGTTTTTT. This sequence joins TRBV15 and TRBJ1-4; no definite D call. Trimming removed 0 bases at V and 10 bases at J, with 3 bases between. The germline gives CDR1 LNHNV, CDR2 YYDKDF (reference sequence). This CDR3 has 11 amino acids. The whole variable domain, remainder taken from reference TRBV15 and TRBJ1-4, is DAMVIQNPRYQVTQFGKPVTLSCSQTLNHNVMYWYQQKSSQAPKLLFHYYDKDFNNEADTPDNFQSRRPNTSFCFLDIRSPGLGDTAMYLCATSRDTKLFFGSGTQLSVL.

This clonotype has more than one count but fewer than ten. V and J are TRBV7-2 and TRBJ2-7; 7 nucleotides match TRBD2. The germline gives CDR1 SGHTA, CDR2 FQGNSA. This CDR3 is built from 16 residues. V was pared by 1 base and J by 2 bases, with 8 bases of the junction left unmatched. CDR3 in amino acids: CASSLVGGSEAYEQYF. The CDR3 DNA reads TGTGCCAGCAGCTTAGTAGGCGGGAGCGAAGCCTACGAGCAGTACTTC.

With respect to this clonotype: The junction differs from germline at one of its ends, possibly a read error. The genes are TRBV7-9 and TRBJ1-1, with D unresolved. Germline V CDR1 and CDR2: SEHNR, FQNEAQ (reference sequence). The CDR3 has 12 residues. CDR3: CASSPRSAETFF. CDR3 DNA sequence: TGTGCCAGCAGCCCGAGGTCCGCTGAAACTTTCTTT.

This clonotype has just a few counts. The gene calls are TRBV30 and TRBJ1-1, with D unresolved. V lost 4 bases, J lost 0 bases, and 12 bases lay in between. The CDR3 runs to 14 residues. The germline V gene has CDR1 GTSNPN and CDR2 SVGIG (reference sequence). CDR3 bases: TGTGCCTGGACCCGGGGAGGATTGAACACTGAAGCTTTCTTT. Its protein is CAWTRGGLNTEAFF.

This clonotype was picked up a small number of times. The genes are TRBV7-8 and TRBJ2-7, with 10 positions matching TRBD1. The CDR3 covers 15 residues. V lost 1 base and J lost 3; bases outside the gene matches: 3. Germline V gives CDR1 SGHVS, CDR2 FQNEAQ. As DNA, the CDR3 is TGTGCCAGCAGCTTAGTCGGGACAGGGGTCTACGAGCAGTACTTC. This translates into CASSLVGTGVYEQYF. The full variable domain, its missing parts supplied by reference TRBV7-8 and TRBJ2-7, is GAGVSQSPRYKVAKRGQDVALRCDPISGHVSLFWYQQALGQGPEFLTYFQNEAQLDKSGLPSDRFFAERPEGSVSTLKIQRTQQEDSAVYLCASSLVGTGVYEQYFGPGTRLTVT.